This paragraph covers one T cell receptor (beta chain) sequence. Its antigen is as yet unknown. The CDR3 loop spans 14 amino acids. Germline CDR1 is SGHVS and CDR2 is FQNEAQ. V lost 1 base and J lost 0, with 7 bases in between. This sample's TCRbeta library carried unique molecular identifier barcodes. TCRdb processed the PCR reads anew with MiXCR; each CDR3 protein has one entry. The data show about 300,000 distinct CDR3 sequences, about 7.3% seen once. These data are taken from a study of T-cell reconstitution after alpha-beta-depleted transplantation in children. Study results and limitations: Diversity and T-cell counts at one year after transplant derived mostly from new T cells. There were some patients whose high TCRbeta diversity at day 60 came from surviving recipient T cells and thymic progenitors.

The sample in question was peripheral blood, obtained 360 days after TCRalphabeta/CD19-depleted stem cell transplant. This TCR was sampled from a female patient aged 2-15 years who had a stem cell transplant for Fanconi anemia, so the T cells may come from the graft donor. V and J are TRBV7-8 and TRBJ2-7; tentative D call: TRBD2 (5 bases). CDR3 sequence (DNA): TGTGCCAGCAGCTTAGTAGCGAGCTCCTACGAGCAGTACTTC. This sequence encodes CASSLVASSYEQYF.